The 4 T cell receptor beta chains listed next were all sequenced from one sample in a study of T-cell reconstitution after alpha-beta-depleted transplantation in children. Preparation of the TCRbeta library was carried out with unique molecular identifiers. TCRdb re-called the PCR reads through MiXCR, storing one row per CDR3 protein. The sample has some 600,000 distinct CDR3 sequences; under 15% are singletons. Sample: PBMCs, mostly from graft donor cells, taken 360 days after TCRalphabeta/CD19-depleted stem cell transplant. These receptors were taken from a male patient younger than 18 who had a stem cell transplant for acute myeloid leukemia, so the T cells may come from the graft donor.

This clonotype was detected a few times. The chain links TRBV7-3 to TRBJ2-4; possibly TRBD1 for D (5 bases). V lost 2 bases and J 1 base, leaving 15 bases between the germline ends. Germline lookup yields CDR1 SGHTA and CDR2 FQGTGA. The CDR3 length is 17 residues. CDR3 amino acids: CASSLQEKQEAKNIQYF. In DNA, the CDR3 is TGTGCCAGCAGCTTACAAGAGAAACAGGAGGCCAAAAACATTCAGTACTTC.

The chain has TRBV5-1 and TRBJ2-7; D is perhaps TRBD1 (6 bases). The germline gives CDR1 SGHRS, CDR2 YFSETQ. V lost 0 bases to trimming and J lost 0 bases, with 13 bases between them. This CDR3 region has 16 residues. CDR3 sequence: CASSLEFGQRSYEQYF. In DNA form, the CDR3 reads TGCGCCAGCAGCTTGGAGTTTGGACAGCGCTCCTACGAGCAGTACTTC. The variable domain in full, completed from reference TRBV5-1 and TRBJ2-7, reads KAGVTQTPRYLIKTRGQQVTLSCSPISGHRSVSWYQQTPGQGLQFLFEYFSETQRNKGNFPGRFSGRQFSNSRSEMNVSTLELGDSALYLCASSLEFGQRSYEQYFGPGTRLTVT.

In this sample, this clonotype turned up many times. V usage is TRBV29-1 and J usage is TRBJ1-2; TRBD1 agrees at 10 bases. Germline V CDR1 and CDR2: SQVTM, ANQGSEA. V was clipped by 4 bases and J by 0 bases; unmatched bases: 5. The CDR3 contains 15 residues. CDR3 sequence: CSVAGQGRSNYGYTF. CDR3 DNA sequence: TGCAGCGTTGCGGGACAGGGGAGGTCTAACTATGGCTACACCTTC. The whole variable domain, filled in from reference TRBV29-1 and TRBJ1-2, reads SAVISQKPSRDICQRGTSLTIQCQVDSQVTMMFWYRQQPGQSLTLIATANQGSEATYESGFVIDKFPISRPNLTFSTLTVSNMSPEDSSIYLCSVAGQGRSNYGYTFGSGTRLTVV.

CDR3 DNA: TGTGCCAGCAGCCCTAGTCGGGGCGGCTACGAGCAGTACTTC. Translating gives CASSPSRGGYEQYF. The rearrangement uses TRBV7-2 and TRBJ2-7, with D perhaps given as TRBD1 or TRBD2 (5 bases each). Germline assignment: CDR1 SGHTA and CDR2 FQGNSA. V was shortened by 5 bases and J by 3 bases, with 14 bases between the two germline ends. The CDR3 is 14 residues long.